This T cell receptor (beta chain) derives from a study of cytomegalovirus exposure and HLA in healthy donors. As for the study in general: HLA-typed donors were the source of 80 million to 90 million unique TCRs, which an early data release held. Study outcomes and limitations: In a later analysis, compared with equally common non-associated chains, HLA-associated beta chains were more expanded. Common viral pathogens seemed, in a later analysis, to connect with several of the most significant clusters. The availability of immune exposure information extended only to CMV serostatus.

The CDR3 has 12 amino acids. 60 Vbeta and 13 Jbeta primers were used in PCR. The table came from immunoSEQ multiplex PCR; TCRdb's copy has only in-frame clones and leaves some out. The repertoire has roughly 13,000 clones, 55% to 75% of them found once; the top ten carry approximately 17%. This clone has a handful of counts. Its target is not known. Sequencing was done on a sample of PBMCs. The source of this sequence is a woman aged 50 to 60 in good health and CMV-seropositive. The genes are TRBV21-1 and TRBJ2-3; the table's D call, TRBD1, has no DNA check behind it. TRBV21-1 is reported as a pseudogene. CDR3 loop: CASRTGTDTQYF. The CDR3 DNA is TGTGCCAGCAGGACAGGTACAGATACGCAGTATTTT.